The next 17 T cell receptor beta chains were all read from a single sample in a study of blood T cells in healthy people across ages. Together with a sample-barcoded 5' primer, a J-beta primer mix was included in a second PCR lasting about 7 to 11 cycles. TCRdb processed the 5' RACE reads anew with MiXCR; each CDR3 protein has one entry. The table lists approximately 490,000 distinct CDR3 sequences, 24% of them singletons, with 8.7% in the top ten. The sample was also linked to a second study, of T cells of mothers and their children.

Material: blood. Source of these receptors: a boy aged 5-17 years in good health.

This clonotype was recorded a few times. Here the CDR3 DNA reads TGTGCCAGCAGTTCCTTAAGCTCCAACTATGGCTACACCTTC. Translation gives CASSSLSSNYGYTF. The chain combines TRBV2 with TRBJ1-2; D gene unclear. This CDR3 spans 14 amino acids. V gave up 5 bases and J gave up 2 bases, with 12 bases separating them. Germline-derived CDR1 and CDR2 are SNHLY and FYNNEI. The complete variable domain, with remaining parts taken from reference TRBV2 and TRBJ1-2, reads EPEVTQTPSHQVTQMGQEVILRCVPISNHLYFYWYRQILGQKVEFLVSFYNNEISEKSEIFDDQFSVERPDGSNFTLKIRSTKLEDSAMYFCASSSLSSNYGYTFGSGTRLTVV.

To note about this clonotype: Lacking the conserved final phenylalanine or tryptophan, this CDR3 likely reflects a read error. This sequence joins TRBV24-1 and TRBJ2-7, with 10 bases lining up with TRBD1. Germline CDR1 is KGHDR and CDR2 is SFDVKD. V gave up 4 bases and J gave up 3 bases; unmatched junction bases: 5. The CDR3 consists of 15 residues. The CDR3 is CATSEGTGESYEQYS. The CDR3 DNA reads TGTGCCACCAGTGAGGGGACAGGGGAAAGCTACGAGCAGTACTCC.

The V and J genes are TRBV18 and TRBJ1-5; a weak D match, TRBD1 (5 bases). The germline V gene has CDR1 KGHSH and CDR2 LQKENI. Trimming took 5 bases from V and 9 from J, leaving 14 bases between them. This CDR3 comprises 13 residues. The CDR3 DNA sequence: TGTGCCAGCTCAGATGGGGACTTCGGGCCCCAGCATTTT. It codes for CASSDGDFGPQHF.

This clonotype appeared a few times. The V and J genes are TRBV7-2 and TRBJ2-7; D is perhaps TRBD1 (5 bases). The ends were cut back, 1 base at V and 4 bases at J, with 14 bases in the middle. Germline CDR1 reads SGHTA; CDR2 reads FQGNSA. The length of the CDR3 is 15 residues. For the CDR3, the DNA is TGTGCCAGCAGCTTAGTGCAGGGCGAAGGGTACGAGCAGTACTTC. Translating gives CASSLVQGEGYEQYF.

In this sample, this clonotype turned up a few times. The genes are TRBV27 and TRBJ2-7; unclear D gene. Trimming stripped 7 bases from V and 0 bases from J, with 16 bases between. This CDR3 contains 15 residues. The germline CDR1 and CDR2 sequences are MNHEY and SMNVEV (reference sequence). CDR3 protein: CASMGFAPPSYEQYF. The CDR3 region has the DNA TGTGCCAGCATGGGCTTCGCTCCCCCCTCCTACGAGCAGTACTTC.

The V and J genes are TRBV24-1 and TRBJ2-3, with D tentatively TRBD1 (6 bases). V lost 9 bases and J lost 0, with 6 bases in between. CDR3 length equals 12 residues. Germline V lookup: CDR1 KGHDR, CDR2 SFDVKD. CDR3 bases: TGTGCCACCGGACAGAGCACAGATACGCAGTATTTT. It is translated as CATGQSTDTQYF.

The J gene is TRBJ1-1, the V gene TRBV5-1, with TRBD1 identical over 10 bases. J was trimmed by 4 bases and V by 4 bases; bases with no gene match: 7. Germline V lookup: CDR1 SGHRS, CDR2 YFSETQ. The CDR3 loop spans 15 amino acids. The CDR3 DNA reads TGCGCCAGCAGCACCCGGACAGGGGGAAGCACTGAAGCTTTCTTT. It codes for CASSTRTGGSTEAFF.

The chain links TRBV5-1 to TRBJ2-1; 9 bases are a match to TRBD2. The CDR3 is made up of 13 amino acids. V lost 6 bases and J lost 4; bases outside the gene matches: 2. Looked up from germline, CDR1 is SGHRS and CDR2 is YFSETQ. The CDR3 coding sequence is TGCGCCAGCACCCTAGCGGGATACAATGAGCAGTTCTTC. It specifies CASTLAGYNEQFF.

This clonotype was counted between two and nine times. One end of the junction varies from germline; a read error may be responsible. The gene calls are TRBV27 and TRBJ2-3, with 11 bases fitting TRBD2. The CDR3 has 16 amino acids. Looked up from germline, CDR1 is MNHEY and CDR2 is SMNVEV (reference sequence). The CDR3 is CASSPQLAGGPGTHYF. The DNA for the CDR3 is TGTGCCAGCAGTCCCCAATTAGCGGGGGGGCCTGGTACGCATTATTTT.

The chain joins TRBV5-1 to TRBJ2-1, with 9 bases that match TRBD1. This CDR3 contains 15 residues. CDR1 is SGHRS and CDR2 is YFSETQ in the germline V gene. Losses at the gene ends were 4 bases for V and 9 bases for J; bases not matched to a gene: 11. CDR3 DNA: TGCGCCAGCAGCGCGTCAGGAACAGGGGGCAGTGAGCAGTTCTTC. Translating it yields CASSASGTGGSEQFF.

In the case of this clonotype: Germline is not matched at one junction end, which may reflect a read error. The CDR3 nucleotides read TGTGCCAGCGGTTTGTGGGGGGGGAACACTGGAGCTTTCTTT. Amino acids: CASGLWGGNTGAFF. The rearrangement uses TRBV12-3 or TRBV12-4 and TRBJ1-1; D is possibly TRBD1 (5 bases). The CDR3 contains 14 residues.

V is TRBV7-3 and J is TRBJ2-1; 10 bases are a match to TRBD2. Trimming cost V 1 base and J 3 bases; bases outside gene matches: 3. This CDR3 comprises 16 residues. CDR1 and CDR2 (germline): SGHTA, FQGTGA. CDR3 residues: CASSLIAGGLYNEQFF. The CDR3, as DNA: TGTGCCAGCAGCTTAATAGCGGGGGGCCTCTACAATGAGCAGTTCTTC. The complete variable domain, with remaining parts taken from reference TRBV7-3 and TRBJ2-1, reads GAGVSQTPSNKVTEKGKYVELRCDPISGHTALYWYRQSLGQGPEFLIYFQGTGAADDSGLPNDRFFAVRPEGSVSTLKIQRTERGDSAVYLCASSLIAGGLYNEQFFGPGTRLTVL.

This chain connects TRBV7-9 to TRBJ1-3; 10 nucleotides align to TRBD1. The germline V gene has CDR1 SEHNR and CDR2 FQNEAQ (reference sequence). This CDR3 has 16 residues. The V gene end was trimmed by 5 bases and the J gene end by 1 base; junction bases not matched to a gene: 5. The CDR3 protein is CASSLRTGGSGNTIYF. As DNA, the CDR3 is TGTGCCAGCAGCCTTAGGACAGGGGGATCTGGAAACACCATATATTTT.

This clonotype came up a few times. This rearrangement joins TRBV12-3 or TRBV12-4 to TRBJ1-1; tentatively, D is TRBD1 (6 bases). The V and J ends lost 3 bases and 3 bases respectively, with 11 bases between them. There are 14 residues in the CDR3. CDR3 sequence reads: CASSFRGLDTEAFF. Written as DNA, the CDR3 is TGTGCCAGCAGTTTTCGGGGGCTCGACACTGAAGCTTTCTTT.

The chain couples TRBV7-2 to TRBJ2-1; TRBD1 aligns across 10 bases. V was pared by 2 bases and J by 9 bases, with 10 bases of the junction left unmatched. The CDR3 spans 16 residues. In germline, CDR1 is SGHTA, CDR2 FQGNSA. The CDR3 loop reads CASSLMGQGLLGEQFF. CDR3 DNA: TGTGCCAGCAGCTTAATGGGACAGGGGCTTTTGGGTGAGCAGTTCTTC.

The CDR3 is CASSLIWTGPRVGEAFF. CDR3 coding DNA: TGCGCCAGCAGCTTGATCTGGACAGGGCCGCGGGTAGGTGAAGCTTTCTTT. The V call is TRBV5-1, the J call TRBJ1-1, with TRBD1 matching over 8 bases. Looked up from germline, CDR1 is SGHRS and CDR2 is YFSETQ. Trimming took 1 base from V and 7 from J; bases not matched to a gene: 15. There are 17 residues in the CDR3.

V gene TRBV25-1 combines with J gene TRBJ2-7; TRBD2 might be the D (5 bases). The CDR3 runs to 16 residues. The V and J ends lost 3 bases and 7 bases respectively, with 22 bases between them. The germline V gene encodes CDR1 MGHDK and CDR2 SYGVNS. DNA of the CDR3: TGTGCCAGCAGTGATTTTCGGGAAGACCCTAGGTGGGAGCAGTACTTC. It encodes CASSDFREDPRWEQYF.